These 19 T cell receptor beta chains were sequenced from one sample in a study of blood T cell repertoires in COVID-19. Using immunoSEQ multiplex PCR, the repertoire was profiled, and TCRdb retains in-frame clones only, with some absent. The sample shows about 270,000 clones, approximately 85% of them seen only once. The sample consisted of PBMCs or T cells enriched from blood (not recorded which). The receptor source for this set is a woman between 50 and 59 years old with acute COVID-19.

Turning to this clone: Distinct nucleotide sequences in the sample also encode this CDR3. This chain links TRBV19 with TRBJ1-1; perhaps TRBD1 as D (5 bases). From germline, CDR1 is LNHDA and CDR2 SQIVND (reference sequence). The CDR3 covers 13 residues. The ends were cut back, 6 bases at V and 4 bases at J, with 12 bases in the middle. CDR3 in DNA: TGTGCCAGTAGCCCCGGGGGACGCACTGAAGCTTTCTTT. Protein: CASSPGGRTEAFF.

The chain is built from TRBV5-4 and TRBJ2-7; D may be TRBD2 (5 bases). Germline V gene sequence: CDR1 SGHNT, CDR2 YYREEE (reference sequence). Deletions cut 9 bases from V and 1 base from J, with 11 bases between. The CDR3 totals 12 residues. This CDR3 reads CATYGESYEQYF. The CDR3 DNA follows: TGTGCCACATACGGGGAGTCCTACGAGCAGTACTTC.

The rearrangement links TRBV10-3 to TRBJ2-3, with TRBD2 identical over 7 bases. Germline V CDR1 and CDR2: ENHRY, SYGVKD. The CDR3 covers 15 residues. The junction had 12 bases not matched to a gene; V was cut back by 8 bases and J by 4 bases. As DNA, the CDR3 is TGTGCCATCTCCATGGGACGGGGAGGGGCAGATACGCAGTATTTT. It yields the protein CAISMGRGGADTQYF.

This clone was seen only once. The chain recombines TRBV7-2 with TRBJ1-2; D gene uncertain. V lost 5 bases, J lost 7 bases, and 14 bases lay in between. The CDR3 totals 13 residues. Germline-derived CDR1 and CDR2 are SGHTA and FQGNSA. DNA of the CDR3: TGTGCCAGCAGCCGGGAGGCCCGGGCTGGCTACACCTTC. Its protein product is CASSREARAGYTF.

The chain is built from TRBV27 and TRBJ2-7; D is unclear. The CDR3 sequence is 13 residues long. The germline V and J ends were trimmed by 3 bases and 3 bases, with 9 bases remaining between them. Germline assignment: CDR1 MNHEY and CDR2 SMNVEV (reference sequence). The DNA for the CDR3 is TGTGCCAGCAGTTTCATACCCAGCTACGAGCAGTACTTC. Amino acids: CASSFIPSYEQYF.

The chain has TRBV11-2 and TRBJ1-1; D gene unclear. The germline gives CDR1 SGHAT, CDR2 FQNNGV. Trimming pared 0 bases from V and 1 base from J, leaving 6 bases between. This CDR3 has 14 amino acids. The CDR3 bases are TGTGCCAGCAGCTTAGATCCAGGGAACACTGAAGCTTTCTTT. This encodes CASSLDPGNTEAFF.

The chain carries TRBV27 and TRBJ2-5, with D maybe TRBD1 (5 bases). The V gene's germline CDR1 is MNHEY and CDR2 SMNVEV (reference sequence). V was shortened by 5 bases and J by 0 bases, with 10 bases between the two germline ends. The CDR3 consists of 14 residues. The CDR3, as DNA: TGTGCCAGCAGTGAGACAGCGTACCAAGAGACCCAGTACTTC. It yields the protein CASSETAYQETQYF.

CDR3 in DNA: TGTGCCAGCAGCCATTGGGAGGGTCGCGACTATGGCTACACCTTC. Residues: CASSHWEGRDYGYTF. The chain links TRBV3-1 (or the pseudogene TRBV3-2) to TRBJ1-2; D is unresolved. The germline CDR1 and CDR2 sequences are LGHDT and YNNKEL (reference sequence). The CDR3 has 15 amino acids. With 3 bases removed from V and 3 bases from J, the gap between germline ends came to 14 bases.

This clone was detected only once. The rearrangement uses TRBV30 and TRBJ1-3; a possible D gene is TRBD1 (5 bases). The V gene's germline CDR1 is GTSNPN and CDR2 SVGIG (reference sequence). V was clipped by 2 bases and J by 5 bases, with 16 bases between them. The CDR3 has 15 residues. The CDR3, as DNA: TGTGCCTGGAGTACGTGGGGCGCGATGAGAAACACCATATATTTT. It is translated as CAWSTWGAMRNTIYF.

This chain links TRBV29-1 with TRBJ2-5, with D possibly matching TRBD1 (6 bases). The germline V gene has CDR1 SQVTM and CDR2 ANQGSEA. The CDR3 covers 14 residues. The V end lost 6 bases, the J end lost 2 bases, and 16 bases lay between the germline ends. In DNA form, the CDR3 reads TGCAGCGTCCTACAGGGAACTAAACAAGAGACCCAGTACTTC. This gives the protein CSVLQGTKQETQYF.

J is TRBJ2-3 and V is TRBV15; maybe TRBD2 (6 bases). Trimming left V 2 bases short and J 0 bases short, with 12 bases between. Germline V gives CDR1 LNHNV, CDR2 YYDKDF (reference sequence). The CDR3 has 16 residues. CDR3 bases: TGTGCCACCAGCAGATACCGGGGGATTAGCACAGATACGCAGTATTTT. It is translated as CATSRYRGISTDTQYF.

The chain is built from TRBV9 and TRBJ2-7; weak D call: TRBD1 (5 bases). Germline lookup yields CDR1 SGDLS and CDR2 YYNGEE. The V end was cut by 0 bases, the J end by 3 bases, with 10 bases between. This CDR3 spans 14 amino acids. As DNA, the CDR3 is TGTGCCAGCAGCGTAGCAGGGCCCAGCTACGAGCAGTACTTC. Translation gives CASSVAGPSYEQYF. The full variable domain, with the rest looked up from reference TRBV9 and TRBJ2-7, is DSGVTQTPKHLITATGQRVTLRCSPRSGDLSVYWYQQSLDQGLQFLIQYYNGEERAKGNILERFSAQQFPDLHSELNLSSLELGDSALYFCASSVAGPSYEQYFGPGTRLTVT.

The sample holds one count of this clone. The chain carries TRBV5-1 and TRBJ2-1, with a weak D call TRBD1 (6 bases). This CDR3 has 15 amino acids. The germline V gene encodes CDR1 SGHRS and CDR2 YFSETQ. V was pared by 0 bases and J by 7 bases, with 14 bases between. The chain's CDR3 is CASSLGQGQGNEQFF. DNA for the CDR3: TGCGCCAGCAGCTTGGGGCAGGGGCAGGGGAATGAGCAGTTCTTC.

The chain is built from TRBV5-4 and TRBJ1-1; maybe TRBD1 (6 bases). The germline CDR1 and CDR2 sequences are SGHNT and YYREEE (reference sequence). The CDR3 has 14 residues. The V gene lost 4 bases and the J gene lost 0 bases, with 10 bases spanning the gap. In DNA form, the CDR3 reads TGTGCCAGCAGCCGGGGACAAATGAACACTGAAGCTTTCTTT. This encodes CASSRGQMNTEAFF.

This chain joins TRBV19 and TRBJ1-5, with D possibly matching TRBD1 (6 bases). The V end was cut by 2 bases, the J end by 10 bases, with 15 bases between. The CDR3 length is 14 residues. Looked up from germline, CDR1 is LNHDA and CDR2 is SQIVND (reference sequence). CDR3 DNA sequence: TGTGCCAGTAGTATAATCAGGGGAGACGGCCCCCAGCATTTT. Translation: CASSIIRGDGPQHF.

This chain's CDR3 is CASSSTGTPYEQYF. CDR3 sequence (DNA): TGTGCCAGCAGTTCGACAGGGACACCGTACGAGCAGTACTTC. The chain couples TRBV6-2 or TRBV6-3 to TRBJ2-7; 7 bases are a match to TRBD1. With 4 bases clipped from V and 4 bases from J, the junction kept 7 bases outside the gene matches. CDR1 is MNHEY, CDR2 SVGEGT, per germline. The CDR3 has 14 amino acids.

The V and J genes are TRBV6-4 and TRBJ1-1; no reliable D call. CDR3 length: 13 residues. Germline assignment: CDR1 MRHNA and CDR2 SNTAGT. Trimming left V 6 bases short and J 1 base short, with 9 bases between. In nucleotides, the CDR3 is TGTGCCAGCAGGAGTGAATGGAACACTGAAGCTTTCTTT. Encoded protein: CASRSEWNTEAFF.

This rearrangement joins TRBV9 to TRBJ2-4, with D possibly TRBD1 on 7 matching bases. V lost 4 bases to trimming and J lost 1 base, with 21 bases between them. Looked up from germline, CDR1 is SGDLS and CDR2 is YYNGEE. This CDR3 contains 18 residues. The CDR3 here is CASSSRTGGVGAKNIQYF. The CDR3 DNA follows: TGTGCCAGCAGCTCCCGGACAGGAGGGGTGGGGGCCAAAAACATTCAGTACTTC.

The V call is TRBV10-2, the J call TRBJ1-1; D unclear. The CDR3 length is 14 residues. Trimming stripped 3 bases from V and 5 bases from J, with 13 bases between. In germline, CDR1 is WSHSY, CDR2 SAAADI. The CDR3 loop reads CASSERGPGTEAFF. The CDR3 nucleotides are TGCGCCAGCAGTGAAAGAGGCCCCGGAACTGAAGCTTTCTTT.